The 30 T cell receptor beta chains presented below share a single source sample, sequenced in a study of identical twins. MiXCR was run by TCRdb on the 5' RACE reads, yielding one entry per CDR3 protein. The sample holds around 570,000 distinct CDR3 sequences, 9.6% seen once. These sequences were also reported in another study, on yellow fever vaccine responses in identical twins.

Sequenced input: PBMCs. The receptors stem from a woman aged 18-29 years in good health.

This clonotype appeared many times. The chain joins TRBV4-1 to TRBJ2-1; D may correspond to TRBD1 or TRBD2 (5 bases each). Germline lookup yields CDR1 MGHRA and CDR2 YSYEKL. The CDR3 contains 13 residues. V was clipped by 0 bases and J by 9 bases, with 9 bases between them. The CDR3 DNA follows: TGCGCCAGCAGCCAAGAATGGGGGAGTGAGCAGTTCTTC. Amino acids: CASSQEWGSEQFF.

This clonotype has only a few counts. The chain combines TRBV7-9 with TRBJ2-7; no clear D gene. The CDR3 is 14 amino acids. V was shortened by 7 bases and J by 3 bases, with 16 bases between the two germline ends. CDR1 and CDR2 from the germline V gene are SEHNR and FQNEAQ (reference sequence). The CDR3 here is CASIPRSDRYEQYF. The DNA for the CDR3 is TGTGCCAGCATCCCAAGGTCAGATCGCTACGAGCAGTACTTC.

This clonotype came up a few times. CDR3 sequence reads: CSALRGYTEAFF. The CDR3, as DNA: TGCAGTGCTCTCCGGGGTTACACTGAAGCTTTCTTT. The rearrangement uses TRBV20-1 and TRBJ1-1; D is unclear. Germline V lookup: CDR1 DFQATT, CDR2 SNEGSKA (reference sequence). This CDR3 comprises 12 residues. Between the trimmed V and J ends, which lost 5 bases and 3 bases, there was a span of 10 bases.

This clonotype was detected ten times or more. CDR3 bases: TGTGCCAGCAGCTCCGGGACTAGCGACAACAATGAGCAGTTCTTC. Translation gives CASSSGTSDNNEQFF. J is TRBJ2-1 and V is TRBV11-2; 10 bases fit TRBD2. After removal of 4 bases from V and 5 bases from J, the junction contained 5 bases not matched to a gene. Germline CDR1 and CDR2: SGHAT and FQNNGV. This CDR3 contains 15 residues.

This clonotype was counted ten times or more. The chain has TRBV20-1 and TRBJ2-5; maybe TRBD2 (6 bases). CDR1 is DFQATT, CDR2 SNEGSKA, per germline (reference sequence). With 0 bases removed from V and 5 bases from J, the gap between germline ends came to 16 bases. There are 15 residues in the CDR3. CDR3 amino acids: CSARDGGTGRETQYF. In DNA form, the CDR3 reads TGCAGTGCTAGAGACGGTGGGACGGGGAGGGAGACCCAGTACTTC.

This clonotype was observed a few times. The genes are TRBV5-6 and TRBJ2-7; D remains unclear. Trimming took 0 bases from V and 3 from J, leaving 10 bases between them. Germline-derived CDR1 and CDR2 are SGHDT and YYEEEE. The CDR3 consists of 14 residues. The CDR3 DNA reads TGTGCCAGCAGCTTGGGGAATGGTTACTACGAGCAGTACTTC. This sequence encodes CASSLGNGYYEQYF.

This clonotype was picked up many times. The chain uses TRBV13 and TRBJ2-7; D is uncertain. The CDR3 runs 15 residues. Trimming left V 2 bases short and J 1 base short, with 12 bases between. Germline V gene sequence: CDR1 PRHDT, CDR2 FYEKMQ (reference sequence). The CDR3 is CASSLSQDASYEQYF. CDR3 sequence (DNA): TGTGCCAGCAGCTTAAGTCAGGACGCGTCCTACGAGCAGTACTTC. Full variable domain (rest looked up from reference TRBV13 and TRBJ2-7): AAGVIQSPRHLIKEKRETATLKCYPIPRHDTVYWYQQGPGQDPQFLISFYEKMQSDKGSIPDRFSAQQFSDYHSELNMSSLELGDSALYFCASSLSQDASYEQYFGPGTRLTVT.

This clonotype has only a few counts. The V and J genes are TRBV6-2 or TRBV6-3 and TRBJ2-1, with D perhaps matching TRBD1 (5 bases). Germline V gives CDR1 MNHEY, CDR2 SVGEGT. The CDR3 consists of 14 residues. V gave up 3 bases and J gave up 5 bases, with 11 bases separating them. DNA for the CDR3: TGTGCCAGCAGTTATCGACAGAATGACAATGAGCAGTTCTTC. Translation: CASSYRQNDNEQFF.

This clonotype was seen a few times. The chain combines TRBV7-2 with TRBJ2-2; no clear D. CDR3 length: 17 amino acids. Germline CDR1 SGHTA, CDR2 FQGNSA. Trimming pared 0 bases from V and 2 bases from J, leaving 13 bases between. The CDR3 bases are TGTGCCAGCAGCTTAGCCCCTTTACCTTCAAACACCGGGGAGCTGTTTTTT. Its translation: CASSLAPLPSNTGELFF.

This clonotype was observed many times. This chain joins TRBV7-9 and TRBJ2-5; the D is unclear. The CDR3 runs 12 residues. V was clipped by 8 bases and J by 1 base, with 8 bases between them. Germline V gene lookup returns CDR1 SEHNR and CDR2 FQNEAQ (reference sequence). CDR3 loop: CASSPVQETQYF. DNA of the CDR3: TGTGCCAGCTCCCCGGTCCAAGAGACCCAGTACTTC. Filled out from reference TRBV7-9 and TRBJ2-5, the complete variable domain reads DTGVSQNPRHKITKRGQNVTFRCDPISEHNRLYWYRQTLGQGPEFLTYFQNEAQLEKSRLLSDRFSAERPKGSFSTLEIQRTEQGDSAMYLCASSPVQETQYFGPGTRLLVL.

This chain uses TRBV20-1 with TRBJ1-5; 9 nucleotides line up with TRBD1. V was pared by 4 bases and J by 3 bases, with 7 bases of the junction left unmatched. This CDR3 comprises 15 residues. CDR1 DFQATT and CDR2 SNEGSKA come from the germline V gene (reference sequence). CDR3 nucleotides: TGCAGTGCTAAGACAGGGGGAACTAACAATCAGCCCCAGCATTTT. As protein: CSAKTGGTNNQPQHF.

This clonotype was seen ten or more times. The chain employs TRBV10-3 and TRBJ1-1; D gene unclear. V shed 3 bases and J shed 0 bases, with 11 bases lying between them. Germline V gene data show CDR1 as ENHRY and CDR2 as SYGVKD. This CDR3 is built from 15 residues. The CDR3 coding sequence is TGTGCCATCAGTGACCCGGGCAGGATGAACACTGAAGCTTTCTTT. This translates into CAISDPGRMNTEAFF.

The V call is TRBV7-9, the J call TRBJ2-5; TRBD2 aligns across 7 bases. This CDR3 contains 17 residues. CDR1 is SEHNR, CDR2 FQNEAQ, per germline (reference sequence). After removal of 4 bases from V and 0 bases from J, the junction contained 11 bases not matched to a gene. CDR3 amino acids: CASSSNPDLADQETQYF. The CDR3 DNA reads TGTGCCAGCAGCTCTAACCCCGATCTAGCGGACCAAGAGACCCAGTACTTC.

The V gene is TRBV5-1, the J gene TRBJ2-3, with 13 nucleotides matching TRBD2. This CDR3 spans 16 amino acids. The ends lost 4 bases at V and 7 bases at J; junction bases unmatched: 9. Germline assignment: CDR1 SGHRS and CDR2 YFSETQ. The CDR3 DNA reads as TGCGCCAGCAGCGTGGAGAGGACTAGCGGGAGCAATACGCAGTATTTT. It translates to CASSVERTSGSNTQYF.

This clonotype was counted only a few times. This sequence joins TRBV12-3 or TRBV12-4 and TRBJ1-2, with no clear D. V lost 3 bases to trimming and J lost 8 bases, with 13 bases between them. The CDR3 has 13 amino acids. CDR3 DNA: TGTGCCAGCAGTTTGGATGCCCTTGGGGGCTACACCTTC. This translates into CASSLDALGGYTF.

This clonotype occurred a few times. This chain links TRBV27 with TRBJ2-7; TRBD2 matches 8 bases. The germline V gene has CDR1 MNHEY and CDR2 SMNVEV (reference sequence). Trimming removed 5 bases from V and 2 bases from J; junction bases left unmatched: 2. The CDR3 consists of 13 residues. In nucleotides, the CDR3 is TGTGCCAGCAGTAGGGGACTAGCCTACGAGCAGTACTTC. It encodes CASSRGLAYEQYF.

J is TRBJ2-7 and V is TRBV7-2; either TRBD1 or TRBD2 may fit D (5 bases each). The CDR3 totals 14 residues. Per the germline V gene, CDR1 is SGHTA and CDR2 is FQGNSA. V shed 1 base and J shed 5 bases, with 12 bases lying between them. The CDR3 reads CASSLVGVGDEQYF. Here the CDR3 DNA reads TGTGCCAGCAGCTTAGTGGGGGTGGGGGACGAGCAGTACTTC.

This clonotype was recorded at least ten times. The V gene is TRBV20-1, the J gene TRBJ1-5; D uncertain. CDR1 DFQATT and CDR2 SNEGSKA come from the germline V gene (reference sequence). Trimming took 4 bases from V and 0 from J, leaving 10 bases between them. The length of the CDR3 is 14 residues. CDR3 amino acids: CSAKVSYSNQPQHF. The CDR3 nucleotides are TGCAGTGCTAAGGTCTCATATAGCAATCAGCCCCAGCATTTT.

This clonotype was found a few times. The chain has TRBV12-3 or TRBV12-4 and TRBJ2-7; 7 bases are a match to TRBD2. J was trimmed by 2 bases and V by 5 bases; bases with no gene match: 6. The CDR3 sequence is 14 residues long. CDR3 sequence reads: CASSRLAATYEQYF. As DNA, the CDR3 is TGTGCCAGCAGTCGACTAGCAGCAACCTACGAGCAGTACTTC.

The V and J genes are TRBV11-2 and TRBJ2-7; no clear D gene. Trimming cost V 0 bases and J 5 bases, with 20 bases left between them. The CDR3 extends over 17 amino acids. Germline V lookup: CDR1 SGHAT, CDR2 FQNNGV. The CDR3 DNA reads TGTGCCAGCAGCTTAGAGGATGTGACGGGCCTACTACACGAGCAGTACTTC. Protein sequence: CASSLEDVTGLLHEQYF.

V gene TRBV30 combines with J gene TRBJ2-2; perhaps D is TRBD1 or TRBD2 (5 bases each). Looked up from germline, CDR1 is GTSNPN and CDR2 is SVGIG (reference sequence). V was cut by 5 bases and J by 1 base, with 5 bases left in between. This CDR3 is 12 amino acids long. The DNA of the CDR3 is TGTGCCTGGGGGGGGAACACCGGGGAGCTGTTTTTT. Amino acids: CAWGGNTGELFF. Complete variable domain (other parts from reference TRBV30 and TRBJ2-2): SQTIHQWPATLVQPVGSPLSLECTVEGTSNPNLYWYRQAAGRGLQLLFYSVGIGQISSEVPQNLSASRPQDRQFILSSKKLLLSDSGFYLCAWGGNTGELFFGEGSRLTVL.

This clonotype was seen a few times. This chain joins TRBV11-2 and TRBJ2-1; D is possibly TRBD2 (6 bases). The germline V gene has CDR1 SGHAT and CDR2 FQNNGV. The CDR3 loop spans 13 amino acids. V was shortened by 5 bases and J by 10 bases, with 15 bases between the two germline ends. CDR3 DNA sequence: TGTGCCAGCAGCGCAGAGGCGGGGTGGGAGCAGTTCTTC. Its protein product is CASSAEAGWEQFF.

The chain is built from TRBV25-1 and TRBJ2-5, with TRBD2 identical over 7 bases. Germline CDR1 MGHDK, CDR2 SYGVNS. Unmatched junction bases numbered 7, after V lost 5 bases and J lost 4 bases. The CDR3 contains 14 residues. This CDR3 reads CASSIPGGGETQYF. Here the CDR3 DNA reads TGTGCCAGCAGTATCCCGGGCGGGGGAGAGACCCAGTACTTC.

This clonotype was observed at least ten times. The V gene is TRBV29-1, the J gene TRBJ2-7, with 8 bases that match TRBD1. Germline assignment: CDR1 SQVTM and CDR2 ANQGSEA. The junction had 10 bases not matched to a gene; V was cut back by 8 bases and J by 4 bases. This CDR3 region has 13 residues. CDR3 protein: CSPWDRQKYEQYF. DNA of the CDR3: TGCAGCCCCTGGGACAGGCAAAAATACGAGCAGTACTTC.

This clonotype was found many times. The CDR3 bases are TGTGCCAGCAGCCGGGTCCGGGGACAGAATACGCAGTATTTT. As protein: CASSRVRGQNTQYF. The chain combines TRBV12-3 or TRBV12-4 with TRBJ2-3; 7 bases are shared with TRBD1. There are 14 residues in the CDR3. V was pared by 6 bases and J by 7 bases, with 10 bases of the junction left unmatched.

This clonotype was recorded at least ten times. The CDR3 DNA sequence: TGTGCCAGCAGCCAGGCCCAGTGGATCAATGAGCAGTTCTTC. Translating it yields CASSQAQWINEQFF. The chain is built from TRBV3-1 and TRBJ2-1, with D unclear. V lost 3 bases and J lost 6, with 12 bases in between. This CDR3 is built from 14 residues. The germline CDR1 and CDR2 sequences are LGHDT and YNNKEL (reference sequence).

This clonotype was observed many times. The chain is built from TRBV27 and TRBJ2-7; D perhaps matches TRBD1 (5 bases). This CDR3 contains 13 residues. The V gene's germline CDR1 is MNHEY and CDR2 SMNVEV (reference sequence). The V gene lost 4 bases and the J gene lost 2 bases, with 9 bases spanning the gap. In DNA form, the CDR3 reads TGTGCCAGCAGTTACACAGGAACCTACGAGCAGTACTTC. Translating gives CASSYTGTYEQYF.

At least ten counts were recorded for this clonotype. This chain connects TRBV2 to TRBJ1-5; possible D gene TRBD1, 5 bases. Germline V gene lookup returns CDR1 SNHLY and CDR2 FYNNEI. V lost 0 bases and J lost 4, with 16 bases in between. The CDR3 runs to 17 residues. The CDR3 nucleotides read TGTGCCAGCAGTGAAGCCCGGGGCCGTCCCGAAAATCAGCCCCAGCATTTT. It is translated as CASSEARGRPENQPQHF.

V is TRBV9 and J is TRBJ2-1, with D maybe TRBD1 (5 bases). Germline-derived CDR1 and CDR2 are SGDLS and YYNGEE. Trimming removed 0 bases from V and 1 base from J, with 8 bases in between. This CDR3 has 15 residues. The CDR3 reads CASSVVQGSYNEQFF. Written as DNA, the CDR3 is TGTGCCAGCAGCGTAGTCCAGGGATCCTACAATGAGCAGTTCTTC.

The sample holds a few counts of this clonotype. The gene calls are TRBV30 and TRBJ2-3; 11 nucleotides align to TRBD2. V gave up 3 bases and J gave up 7 bases; unmatched junction bases: 6. Germline V gene data show CDR1 as GTSNPN and CDR2 as SVGIG (reference sequence). The CDR3 loop spans 14 amino acids. CDR3 region: CAWRGLAEFNTQYF. As DNA, the CDR3 is TGTGCCTGGAGGGGACTAGCGGAATTTAATACGCAGTATTTT. The variable domain in full, with the rest retrieved from reference TRBV30 and TRBJ2-3, is SQTIHQWPATLVQPVGSPLSLECTVEGTSNPNLYWYRQAAGRGLQLLFYSVGIGQISSEVPQNLSASRPQDRQFILSSKKLLLSDSGFYLCAWRGLAEFNTQYFGPGTRLTVL.